This TCR beta chain was documented in a study of T cell repertoires in cytomegalovirus infection (dated by TCRdb to about 2019). In terms of the full investigation: Donor HLA type was relevant to the analysis, as public TCR beta signatures indicated carriage of CMV infection together with the matching HLA type.

The germline V gene provides CDR1 MDHEN and CDR2 SYDVKM. V is clipped by 5 bases and J by 3 bases, and the sequence between their germline boundaries is 18 bases long. Taken from cysteine to phenylalanine, the CDR3 has 16 residues. Only the CDR3 region is kept as DNA, spanning 48 bases read in frame from base 1. What the work shows at the level of the full study, not this receptor alone: The ex vivo response was dominated by HLA-C-restricted CMV-specific TCR beta clonotypes, which also provided the single most frequent clonotype in two of eight donors. Carriers of CMV infection plus the relevant HLA type were discriminated by the cumulative frequency of public TCR beta family members in the study cohort and in an independent roughly 370-donor cohort.

Sequencing instrument: Illumina HiSeq 1500. TCRdb took the public reads, trimmed them with fastp at Q25, ran MiXCR for clone calling and kept in-frame beta chains. Entries are consolidated by CDR3 protein sequence, retaining the most common genes and DNA. The sample data list approximately 500,000 distinct CDR3 sequences, and 15% to 20% of these were observed just once. Together, the top ten hold 20% to 30% of the sample. With regard to this clonotype: Its specific antigen is unknown. Qualities for individual bases were not recorded, and no much larger clone is one base off.

Recombination connected TRBV28 to TRBJ2-3; matching of 6 bases hints at TRBD2 as the D gene. Specimen: CD8+ T cells from PBMCs. The clonotype originates from a human donor in good health (CMV status not recorded). Some clones in this sample may be carry-over from other donors' samples. The CDR3 loop reads CASSRERELGTDTQYF. The sequenced DNA is TGTGCCAGCAGTCGGGAACGGGAGTTGGGAACAGATACGCAGTATTTT.